The 18 T cell receptor beta chains below all came from one sample that was sequenced in a study of T cell repertoires in cytomegalovirus infection. Each CDR3 protein gets one entry after TCRdb re-called the reads with MiXCR. The table records about 360,000 distinct CDR3 sequences, about a sixth of them present only once. Specimen: PBMCs. The source is a human donor in good health (CMV status not recorded). Some clones in this sample may be carry-over from other donors' samples.

The chain has TRBV6-2 or TRBV6-3 and TRBJ2-2; 11 nucleotides line up with TRBD2. The ends lost 6 bases at V and 6 bases at J; junction bases unmatched: 9. The CDR3 is 16 amino acids. Germline loops: CDR1 MNHEY, CDR2 SVGEGT. The CDR3 DNA reads TGTGCCAGCAGCAAATTTAGCGGGGGGGCCGCCGGGGAGCTGTTTTTT. Its protein is CASSKFSGGAAGELFF.

This clonotype has just a few counts. This chain uses TRBV24-1 with TRBJ2-5, with D possibly TRBD2 on 6 matching bases. V lost 3 bases to trimming and J lost 2 bases, with 12 bases between them. The CDR3 sequence is 15 residues long. CDR1 KGHDR and CDR2 SFDVKD come from the germline V gene. CDR3 bases: TGTGCCACCAGTGATCCGGGTCGGGGGCAAGAGACCCAGTACTTC. Its translation: CATSDPGRGQETQYF.

This chain uses TRBV7-2 with TRBJ1-2, with 7 nucleotides matching TRBD1. Germline-derived CDR1 and CDR2 are SGHTA and FQGNSA. The J segment lost 5 bases and the V segment lost 3 bases, leaving 12 bases of the junction unmatched. The CDR3 has 16 amino acids. CDR3 coding DNA: TGTGCCAGCAGCTTTACGAAAACAGGGGCGGTTTATGGCTACACCTTC. Translation gives CASSFTKTGAVYGYTF.

The gene calls are TRBV5-5 and TRBJ2-3, with D maybe TRBD2 (6 bases). Germline V gene sequence: CDR1 SGHKS, CDR2 YYEKEE (reference sequence). V lost 1 base, J lost 6 bases, and 15 bases lay in between. This CDR3 spans 15 amino acids. The CDR3 DNA follows: TGTGCCAGCAGCTTGCTAGCCAGAGGAGGGGATACGCAGTATTTT. As protein: CASSLLARGGDTQYF.

This clonotype was counted only a few times. The chain employs TRBV10-3 and TRBJ2-1, with 14 bases matching TRBD2. The length of the CDR3 is 16 residues. Germline V gene lookup returns CDR1 ENHRY and CDR2 SYGVKD. The V gene end was trimmed by 10 bases and the J gene end by 6 bases; junction bases not matched to a gene: 11. CDR3 amino acids: CATSGTSGSYGNEQFF. DNA of the CDR3: TGTGCCACCTCCGGGACTAGCGGGAGTTATGGCAATGAGCAGTTCTTC.

Ten or more counts support this clonotype. This chain joins TRBV12-3 or TRBV12-4 and TRBJ2-5; no definite D call. The CDR3 is 13 amino acids. Between the trimmed V and J ends, which lost 2 bases and 0 bases, there was a span of 4 bases. CDR3 nucleotide sequence: TGTGCCAGCAGTTTACAGGACCAAGAGACCCAGTACTTC. Residues: CASSLQDQETQYF.

The CDR3 here is CASSVGTSFIYEQYF. The DNA for the CDR3 is TGTGCCAGCAGCGTCGGGACTAGCTTTATCTACGAGCAGTACTTC. The gene calls are TRBV7-8 and TRBJ2-7, with 9 bases fitting TRBD2. J was trimmed by 3 bases and V by 5 bases; bases with no gene match: 8. Germline V gene data show CDR1 as SGHVS and CDR2 as FQNEAQ. This CDR3 spans 15 amino acids.

CDR3 sequence (DNA): TGTGCCAGTAGTATAAGTTGGGCAGGGGAAGGCTACACCTTC. It specifies CASSISWAGEGYTF. The V and J genes are TRBV19 and TRBJ1-2; a possible D gene is TRBD1 (6 bases). The CDR3 runs to 14 residues. From germline, CDR1 is LNHDA and CDR2 SQIVND (reference sequence). The V gene lost 2 bases and the J gene lost 8 bases, with 15 bases spanning the gap.

This clonotype has a single count. The chain is built from TRBV20-1 and TRBJ1-1; D is ambiguous. CDR1 and CDR2 from the germline V gene are DFQATT and SNEGSKA (reference sequence). V shed 8 bases and J shed 1 base, with 14 bases lying between them. The CDR3 runs to 13 residues. The CDR3 protein is CSPRREGNTEAFF. The CDR3 DNA reads as TGCAGTCCCAGAAGGGAGGGGAACACTGAAGCTTTCTTT.

V usage is TRBV7-2 and J usage is TRBJ2-6; no reliable D call. The CDR3 covers 14 residues. Germline CDR1 and CDR2: SGHTA and FQGNSA. Between the trimmed V and J ends, which lost 7 bases and 4 bases, there was a span of 11 bases. CDR3 bases: TGTGCCAGCATCCTAACGCGGGGGGCCAACGTCCTGACTTTC. Translated, it gives CASILTRGANVLTF.

The J gene is TRBJ2-1, the V gene TRBV18; 11 bases are shared with TRBD2. This CDR3 contains 19 residues. The germline CDR1 and CDR2 sequences are KGHSH and LQKENI. Germline trimming cut 2 bases from V and 6 bases from J; bases unmatched to any gene: 15. This CDR3 is CASSPFGSGRGHPSNEQFF. The CDR3 nucleotides read TGTGCCAGCTCACCATTTGGTAGCGGGAGGGGTCACCCGTCCAATGAGCAGTTCTTC.

The gene calls are TRBV3-1 and TRBJ1-5; D might be TRBD1 (5 bases). Trimming took 1 base from V and 2 from J, leaving 12 bases between them. This CDR3 has 16 amino acids. Per germline, CDR1 LGHDT and CDR2 YNNKEL (reference sequence). Written as DNA, the CDR3 is TGTGCCAGCAGCCAAGGTACAGGTATGGGCAATCAGCCCCAGCATTTT. Amino acids: CASSQGTGMGNQPQHF.

This clonotype was seen a handful of times. V is TRBV27 and J is TRBJ1-2; 10 bases map to TRBD1. The ends lost 4 bases at V and 4 bases at J; junction bases unmatched: 6. The CDR3 consists of 15 residues. From germline, CDR1 is MNHEY and CDR2 SMNVEV (reference sequence). As DNA, the CDR3 is TGTGCCAGCAGTTCCCCCCGGGACAGGGGCTATGGCTACACCTTC. Its protein is CASSSPRDRGYGYTF.

This clonotype was counted ten times or more. The chain carries TRBV11-2 and TRBJ2-1; 9 nucleotides match TRBD1. Per germline, CDR1 SGHAT and CDR2 FQNNGV. The CDR3 is 18 amino acids. V dropped 2 bases and J dropped 6; count of bases not matched to a gene: 14. The CDR3 region is CASSLRYYRGQRINEQFF. The CDR3, as DNA: TGTGCCAGCAGCTTACGCTATTACAGGGGGCAAAGGATCAATGAGCAGTTCTTC.

This clonotype was observed at least ten times. The V gene is TRBV7-2, the J gene TRBJ1-2; D is perhaps TRBD1 (6 bases). The V gene lost 5 bases and the J gene lost 4 bases, with 14 bases spanning the gap. The CDR3 covers 14 residues. Germline-derived CDR1 and CDR2 are SGHTA and FQGNSA. The CDR3 spells CASSRTGTSYGYTF. CDR3 in DNA: TGTGCCAGCAGCAGAACAGGGACCTCCTATGGCTACACCTTC. The full variable domain, completed using reference TRBV7-2 and TRBJ1-2, is GAGVSQSPSNKVTEKGKDVELRCDPISGHTALYWYRQSLGQGLEFLIYFQGNSAPDKSGLPSDRFSAERTGGSVSTLTIQRTQQEDSAVYLCASSRTGTSYGYTFGSGTRLTVV.

This clonotype was counted many times. The rearrangement links TRBV5-4 to TRBJ2-6; D ambiguous. There are 14 residues in the CDR3. The ends were cut back, 0 bases at V and 3 bases at J, with 4 bases in the middle. The germline CDR1 and CDR2 sequences are SGHNT and YYREEE (reference sequence). The CDR3 spells CASSLAIGANVLTF. Here the CDR3 DNA reads TGTGCCAGCAGCTTGGCCATTGGGGCCAACGTCCTGACTTTC.

V gene TRBV7-6 combines with J gene TRBJ2-2; maybe TRBD1 (5 bases). The CDR3 has 14 amino acids. The ends were cut back, 5 bases at V and 5 bases at J, with 12 bases in the middle. Germline V gives CDR1 SGHVS, CDR2 FNYEAQ. The CDR3 sequence is CASSTSDRTGELFF. For the CDR3, the DNA is TGTGCCAGCAGCACCTCAGACAGAACCGGGGAGCTGTTTTTT.

This clonotype was counted many times. The chain carries TRBV7-3 and TRBJ2-1, with 8 bases identical to TRBD2. Trimming took 1 base from V and 1 from J; bases not matched to a gene: 9. This CDR3 region has 18 residues. Germline lookup yields CDR1 SGHTA and CDR2 FQGTGA. This CDR3 is CASSLKGPGGWSYNEQFF. The CDR3 coding sequence is TGTGCCAGCAGCTTAAAGGGGCCGGGGGGGTGGTCCTACAATGAGCAGTTCTTC.